A selection of T cell receptor beta chains follows, all from one sample in a study of control samples from healthy donors and cancer patients. The repertoire was sequenced with immunoSEQ multiplex PCR; TCRdb's copy has only in-frame clones and lacks some. Found here are 150,000 to 180,000 clones, around 95% of them singletons; the top ten hold approximately 5.5%. The specimen sequenced was blood. The receptors were sampled from a man in his forties in good health. Each CDR3 is given with its conserved first and last residue. D genes are given only for firm matches. Size is stated for part of the rows, as once, few or many counts, or as a class when the clone is expanded.

TGTGCCAGCAGACGGACCCTGAACACTGAAGCTTTCTTT	CASRRTLNTEAFF	once	NA	TRBV6-4	TRBJ1-1
TGTGCCAGCCGGGTGGACAGAACGAACACTGAAGCTTTCTTT	CASRVDRTNTEAFF	NA	NA	TRBV6-5	TRBJ1-1
TGTGCCAGCAGCGTAGAAGGAGGGCACCAAGAGACCCAGTACTTC	CASSVEGGHQETQYF	NA	NA	TRBV9	TRBJ2-5
TGTGCCAGCAGGACCTCCGGGACAGGGTTCAACGGGGAGCTGTTTTTT	CASRTSGTGFNGELFF	NA	TRBD1	TRBV28	TRBJ2-2
TGTGCCAGCAACAAATACCGGGACAGGGGGATCCCAGATACGCAGTATTTT	CASNKYRDRGIPDTQYF	NA	TRBD1	TRBV11-2	TRBJ2-3
TGTGCCAGCAGTCTAGTCGGGGGGAACACTGAAGCTTTCTTT	CASSLVGGNTEAFF	NA	NA	TRBV7-2	TRBJ1-1
TGTGCCAGCAGCCAAGACCCGGTCAGCGGCAGCAATCAGCCCCAGCATTTT	CASSQDPVSGSNQPQHF	NA	NA	TRBV4-2	TRBJ1-5
TGTGCCAGCAGCCAAGAACTCTACCAAGAGACCCAGTACTTC	CASSQELYQETQYF	NA	NA	TRBV3-1/TRBV3-2	TRBJ2-5
TGTGCCAGCAGTGACTCCACGGGACGGACTAGCAATCAGCCCCAGCATTTT	CASSDSTGRTSNQPQHF	NA	NA	TRBV6-4	TRBJ1-5
TGTGCCAGCAGTTACCCCGGGACAGCCGCTAACTATGGCTACACCTTC	CASSYPGTAANYGYTF	NA	TRBD1	TRBV6-2/TRBV6-3	TRBJ1-2
TGCAGTGCTAGTGGTTGGCAGGGGCGGGGGGATGGCTACACCTTC	CSASGWQGRGDGYTF	NA	NA	TRBV20-1	TRBJ1-2
TGTGCTAGTGGTCTCCAGGTTACAGATACGCAGTATTTT	CASGLQVTDTQYF	NA	NA	TRBV12-5	TRBJ2-3
TGTGCCACCCGCCCCGGGGCGGGTTCGACTGAAGCTTTCTTT	CATRPGAGSTEAFF	NA	NA	TRBV24-1	TRBJ1-1
TGCAGCGCCGAGGGATTGGGACAGGGGGAAGCAGCTTTCTTT	CSAEGLGQGEAAFF	NA	TRBD1	TRBV29-1	TRBJ1-1
TGTGCCAGCAGTTACTCGCCAAAACTTGGGGACATTCAGTACTTC	CASSYSPKLGDIQYF	NA	NA	TRBV6-5	TRBJ2-4
TGTGCCAGCAGCCAAAAGGGAGTGAGCTATGGCTACACCTTC	CASSQKGVSYGYTF	NA	NA	TRBV3-1/TRBV3-2	TRBJ1-2
TGTGCCAGCAGCTTAGACCCGGTGGGCGCTGAAGCTTTCTTT	CASSLDPVGAEAFF	NA	NA	TRBV7-9	TRBJ1-1
TGTGCCAGCAGCCCAAAAGTACCAGGCAGGGATTCGGCCAAAAACATTCAGTACTTC	CASSPKVPGRDSAKNIQYF	NA	NA	TRBV13	TRBJ2-4
TGTGCCACCTCACCGGGCTGGAACACCATATATTTT	CATSPGWNTIYF	NA	NA	TRBV19	TRBJ1-3
TGTGCCACCAGTGATTTGCCCAAACCGGGACTAGCGGGGGGGCCGACCGGGGAGCTGTTTTTT	CATSDLPKPGLAGGPTGELFF	once	TRBD2	TRBV24-1	TRBJ2-2
TGTGCCAGCAGCTCGGACGGTCTGGGCACTGAAGCTTTCTTT	CASSSDGLGTEAFF	NA	NA	TRBV11-2	TRBJ1-1
TGCGCCAGCAGTGCCGAGCTTGGGGAAGAGACCCAGTACTTC	CASSAELGEETQYF	NA	NA	TRBV10-1	TRBJ2-5
TGTGCCAGCAGCTTAGGCGTGGGCAGTTCATACTCTGGAAACACCATATATTTT	CASSLGVGSSYSGNTIYF	NA	NA	TRBV13	TRBJ1-3
TGTGCCAGCAGTTTATTGGCGGGACCCACAGGGGAAAAACTGTTTTTT	CASSLLAGPTGEKLFF	NA	NA	TRBV27	TRBJ1-4
TGTGCCATCGGACAGGGTAGCTCCTACAATGAGCAGTTCTTC	CAIGQGSSYNEQFF	NA	TRBD1	TRBV10-3	TRBJ2-1
TGCAGCGTTGTCGTAGGGGCGGGGATGGGCTACACCTTC	CSVVVGAGMGYTF	NA	NA	TRBV29-1	TRBJ1-2
TGTGCCAGCAGCTGGTGGACTGGGTCGAACACCGGGGAGCTGTTTTTT	CASSWWTGSNTGELFF	NA	NA	TRBV5-6	TRBJ2-2
TGCGCCAGCAGCTTGGACGGACAAAATCAGCCCCAGCATTTT	CASSLDGQNQPQHF	NA	NA	TRBV5-1	TRBJ1-5
TGCAGTGCCAGTAGGACACCGAACACTGAAGCTTTCTTT	CSASRTPNTEAFF	NA	NA	TRBV20-1	TRBJ1-1
TGCGCCAGCAGCTTGGAGGCTAGCGGGGGGGAAGATACGCAGTATTTT	CASSLEASGGEDTQYF	NA	TRBD2	TRBV5-1	TRBJ2-3
TGTGCCAGCAGTACCGGACAGGGGCCTAATTCACCCCTCCACTTT	CASSTGQGPNSPLHF	once	TRBD1	TRBV6-2/TRBV6-3	TRBJ1-6
TGTGCCAGCAGCCAGAAGCGGGGGGCGGCTGGAAACACCATATATTTT	CASSQKRGAAGNTIYF	NA	NA	TRBV14	TRBJ1-3
TGTGCCAGTAGTATTGGAGGGTCACCCCTCCACTTT	CASSIGGSPLHF	NA	NA	TRBV19	TRBJ1-6
TGTGCCACCAGTGATCAGGGACAGGGGAAGTCACGGGGCTACACCTTC	CATSDQGQGKSRGYTF	NA	TRBD1	TRBV24-1	TRBJ1-2
TGTGCCAGTAATCGGCGGACAGGGAGCGGCTACACCTTC	CASNRRTGSGYTF	NA	TRBD1	TRBV19	TRBJ1-2